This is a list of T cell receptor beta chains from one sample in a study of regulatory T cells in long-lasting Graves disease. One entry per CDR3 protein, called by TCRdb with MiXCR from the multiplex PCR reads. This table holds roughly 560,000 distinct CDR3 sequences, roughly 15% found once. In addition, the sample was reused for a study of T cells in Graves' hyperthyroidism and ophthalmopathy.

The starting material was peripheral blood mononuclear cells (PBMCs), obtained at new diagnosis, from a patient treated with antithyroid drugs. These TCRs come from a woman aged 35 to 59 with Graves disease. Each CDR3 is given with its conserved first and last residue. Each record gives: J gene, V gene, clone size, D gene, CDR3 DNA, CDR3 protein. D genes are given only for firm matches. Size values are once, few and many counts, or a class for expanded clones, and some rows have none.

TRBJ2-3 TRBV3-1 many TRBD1 TGTGCCAGCAGCCCCGGGACAGGGAGTCTAGATACGCAGTATTTT CASSPGTGSLDTQYF
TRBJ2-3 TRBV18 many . TGTGCCAGCTCACCACCGGGGGGAACGGGAAATACGCAGTATTTT CASSPPGGTGNTQYF
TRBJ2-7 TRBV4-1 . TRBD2 TGCGCCAGCAGCCAAGAGTCGGGGGGTTCCTACGAGCAGTACTTC CASSQESGGSYEQYF
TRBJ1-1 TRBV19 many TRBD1 TGTGCCAGTACTCCGGGACAGGGTCACACTGAAGCTTTCTTT CASTPGQGHTEAFF
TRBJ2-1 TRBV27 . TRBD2 TGTGCCACCGTAAAAGCTAGCGGGAGTCCTCAATACAATGAGCAGTTCTTC CATVKASGSPQYNEQFF
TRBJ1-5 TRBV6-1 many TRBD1 TGTGCCAGCAGTGTTCCAGGGGGCAGACAGCCCCAGCATTTT CASSVPGGRQPQHF
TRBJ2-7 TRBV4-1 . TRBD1 TGCGCCAGCAGCCCCTCTCAAGGTGGGACAGGGGGCGCCAACTCCTACGAGCAGTACTTC CASSPSQGGTGGANSYEQYF
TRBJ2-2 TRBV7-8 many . TGTGCCAGCGAGCTTAGAGGCAGAAGCGGGGAGCTGTTTTTT CASELRGRSGELFF
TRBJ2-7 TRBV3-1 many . TGTGCCAGCAGCCAGGGTCTCCGTACCGGCGAGCAGTACTTC CASSQGLRTGEQYF
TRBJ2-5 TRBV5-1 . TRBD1 TGCGCCAGCAAGTATCCAGGGGGCAAGGAGACCCAGTACTTC CASKYPGGKETQYF
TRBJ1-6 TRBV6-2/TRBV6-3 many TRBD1 TGTGCCAGCAGTTACCGGACAGGGCATAATTCACCCCTCCACTTT CASSYRTGHNSPLHF
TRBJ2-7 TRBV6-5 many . TGTGCCAGCAGTTACTCGACGGCGGTTCACTACGAGCAGTACTTC CASSYSTAVHYEQYF
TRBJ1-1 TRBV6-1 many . TGTGCCAGCAGACTAATGACAGCTAACACTGAAGCTTTCTTT CASRLMTANTEAFF
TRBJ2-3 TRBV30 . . TGTGCCTGGGCTAGGTTTTTTTCCACAGATACGCAGTATTTT CAWARFFSTDTQYF
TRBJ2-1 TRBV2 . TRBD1 TGTGCCAGCAGCCTTAGACAGGGAGCCTTCTACAATGAGCAGTTCTTC CASSLRQGAFYNEQFF
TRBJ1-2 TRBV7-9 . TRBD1 TGTGCCAGCAGCTCCCGGGACAGGGGGGGCTATGGCTACACCTTC CASSSRDRGGYGYTF
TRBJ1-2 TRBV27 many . TGTGCCAGCAGTCGGGACGGCCTTAACTATGGCTACACCTTC CASSRDGLNYGYTF
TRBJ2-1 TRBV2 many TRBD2 TGTGCCAGCAGCGTTCTAGCGGGGGGATTGAATGAGCAGTTCTTC CASSVLAGGLNEQFF
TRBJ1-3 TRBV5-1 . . TGCGCCAGCAGCCTCGACCGACCCGGGTCTTCTGGAAACACCATATATTTT CASSLDRPGSSGNTIYF
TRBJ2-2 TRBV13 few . TGTGCCAGCAGCTTAGTTGGACCGCAAAACACCGGGGAGCTGTTTTTT CASSLVGPQNTGELFF
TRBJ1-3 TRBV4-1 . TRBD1 TGCGCCAGCAGCCAGGCCACAGGGGGCCCTGGAAACACCATATATTTT CASSQATGGPGNTIYF
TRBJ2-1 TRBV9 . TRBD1 TGTGCCAGCAGCCCGCGGGACAGGCTGCAGTTCTTC CASSPRDRLQFF
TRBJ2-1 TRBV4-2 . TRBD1 TGTGCCAGCAGCCAAGTCCGGGACAGTGCCTACAATGAGCAGTTCTTC CASSQVRDSAYNEQFF
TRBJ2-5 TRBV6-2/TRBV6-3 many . TGTGCCAGCAGTTACGGGGGCCAAGAGACCCAGTACTTC CASSYGGQETQYF
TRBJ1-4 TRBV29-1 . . TGCAGCGTCGGATCCGAAAAACTGTTTTTT CSVGSEKLFF
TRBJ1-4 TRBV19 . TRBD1 TGTGCCAGCACAGGGGGCGATGAAAAACTGTTTTTT CASTGGDEKLFF
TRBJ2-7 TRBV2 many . TGTGCCAGCAGAAGGGGAGCCATCACCTACGAGCAGTACTTC CASRRGAITYEQYF
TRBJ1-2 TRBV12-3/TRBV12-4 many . TGTGCCAGCAGTTTTGGGTTCAACTATGGCTACACCTTC CASSFGFNYGYTF
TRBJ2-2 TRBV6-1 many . TGTGCCAGCAGTACCCGGGACAAGAACACCGGGGAGCTGTTTTTT CASSTRDKNTGELFF
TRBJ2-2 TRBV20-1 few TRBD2 TGCAGTGCTCAGGGACTAGCGGGGGCAACCGGGGAGCTGTTTTTT CSAQGLAGATGELFF
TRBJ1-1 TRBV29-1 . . TGCAGCGTTAGGTCGGGGGCGAAGGAAGCTTTCTTT CSVRSGAKEAFF
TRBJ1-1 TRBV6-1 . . TGTGCCAGCAGTGTTCAGCAGAACACTGAAGCTTTCTTT CASSVQQNTEAFF
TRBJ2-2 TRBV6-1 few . TGTGCCAGCAGTATTTCGGGGGCTGGCACCGGGGAGCTGTTTTTT CASSISGAGTGELFF
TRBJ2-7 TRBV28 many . TGTGCCAGCGCTGCGTGGGAAAGAGCATCCTACGAGCAGTACTTC CASAAWERASYEQYF
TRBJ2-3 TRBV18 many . TGTGCCAGCTCACCCCGGGACCGCTCCACAGATACGCAGTATTTT CASSPRDRSTDTQYF
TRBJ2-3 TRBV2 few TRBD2 TGTGCCAGCAGTGAGAGGCGGGGGGGCGCAGATACGCAGTATTTT CASSERRGGADTQYF
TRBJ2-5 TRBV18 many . TGTGCCAGCTCACCTTTATCAACTGGGGAGACCCAGTACTTC CASSPLSTGETQYF
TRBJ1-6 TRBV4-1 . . TGCGCCAGCAGCCAAGAACCAGGGTATAATTCACCCCTCCACTTT CASSQEPGYNSPLHF
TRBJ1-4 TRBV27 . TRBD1 TGTGCCAGCAGCGTCCTCGGACAGGGTAATGAAAAACTGTTTTTT CASSVLGQGNEKLFF
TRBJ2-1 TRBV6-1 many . TGTGCCAGCACGGGGGCTGATAATGAGCAGTTCTTC CASTGADNEQFF
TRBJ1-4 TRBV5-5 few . TGTGCCAGCAGCCGGAGGGGGGCTAATGAAAAACTGTTTTTT CASSRRGANEKLFF
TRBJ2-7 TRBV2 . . TGTGCCAGCAGTGAACGGCGGAGATCAACTTACGAGCAGTACTTC CASSERRRSTYEQYF
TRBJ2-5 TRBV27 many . TGTGCCAGCAGAACAGTCGGAGAGACCCAGTACTTC CASRTVGETQYF
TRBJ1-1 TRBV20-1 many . TGCAGTGCTAGCCCCCCTGGGCCAAACACTGAAGCTTTCTTT CSASPPGPNTEAFF
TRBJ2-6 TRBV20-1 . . TGCAGTGCTTATGACGCTGCCGGGGCCAACGTCCTGACTTTC CSAYDAAGANVLTF
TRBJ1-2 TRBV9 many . TGTGCCAGCAGCCCAGACAGGTCTAACTATGGCTACACCTTC CASSPDRSNYGYTF
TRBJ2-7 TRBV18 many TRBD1 TGTGCCAGCTCACCACGGATCGGGACAGTGCCCTACGAGCAGTACTTC CASSPRIGTVPYEQYF
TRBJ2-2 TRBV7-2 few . TGTGCCAGCAGCTTACTTTTCAACACCGGGGAGCTGTTTTTT CASSLLFNTGELFF
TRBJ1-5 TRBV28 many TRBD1 TGTGCCAGCGGTGGGCAGGGGGTTTTTCAGCCCCAGCATTTT CASGGQGVFQPQHF
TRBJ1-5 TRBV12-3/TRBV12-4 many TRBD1 TGTGCCAGCAGTCGCCGGGACAGGGACAATCAGCCCCAGCATTTT CASSRRDRDNQPQHF
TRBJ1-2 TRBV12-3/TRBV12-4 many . TGTGCCAGCAGTTTAGACCAGATCTATGGCTACACCTTC CASSLDQIYGYTF
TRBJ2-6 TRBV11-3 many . TGTGCCAGCAGCCGACCGACAGGTTCTGGGGCCAACGTCCTGACTTTC CASSRPTGSGANVLTF
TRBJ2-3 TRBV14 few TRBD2 TGTGCCAGCAGCCAATCTCGGGCCGGGGGGGCAGGTACGCAGTATTTT CASSQSRAGGAGTQYF
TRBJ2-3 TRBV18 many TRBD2 TGTGCCAGCTCACCAGGACTAGCGGGGAGCCCGGGCACAGATACGCAGTATTTT CASSPGLAGSPGTDTQYF
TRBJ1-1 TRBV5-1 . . TGCGCCAGCACCCAAGCGGGGGTGTTGATGAACACTGAAGCTTTCTTT CASTQAGVLMNTEAFF